This T cell receptor beta chain was found in a study of blood T cell repertoires in COVID-19 (dated by TCRdb to about 2020). About the study as a whole: Samples covering the acute and convalescent phases of COVID-19 were provided by collaborators in the United States, Italy and Spain. Where available, HLA class I and class II types were obtained from metadata supplied by the sample provider rather than from assay-based typing. Subjects who had been exposed to COVID-19, were actively infected with it, or had recovered from it provided the deeply sampled blood TCRbeta repertoires that made up the dataset. The prospective study material was composed of cDNA or gDNA derived from T cells, B-cell-depleted T cells, or PBMCs. Sample metadata almost always included a de-identified subject ID, COVID-19 status, age in years and sex. The samples were drawn from the first 160 participants of the ongoing ImmuneRACE study and from 1,254 subjects provided by 6 global collaborators. The repertoires were released in a freely available public database intended as a resource for research on the immune response to SARS-CoV-2.

A note on this clone: Its recognized antigen is unknown. Base qualities are missing; no much larger clone stands one base away.

The germline V gene encodes CDR1 SGHNT and CDR2 YYREEE (reference sequence). V has 3 bases trimmed and J has 6 bases trimmed; junction bases matching no gene number 3. Reading from cysteine to phenylalanine, the CDR3 counts 14 amino acids. Solely the CDR3 DNA is kept, with 42 bases framed from the first base. On the study overall, not on this receptor specifically: The quantity of clinical and demographic metadata differed by source and by participant and was supplied without curation.

TCRbeta CDR3 regions were amplified from genomic DNA using the immunoSEQ Assay, a bias-controlled multiplex PCR. Regarding the original processing steps: Nucleated cell counts per sample were estimated from amplification of reference gene primers within the assay. Sequence reads were collapsed and filtered to measure the absolute abundance of every unique TCRbeta CDR3 rearrangement. For each sample, productive Simpson clonality was calculated as the square root of Simpson's diversity index across productive rearrangements. Drawn from immuneACCESS, this table holds only the in-frame rearrangements with V and J called that TCRdb kept. Clones are partly lost; checked studies trace under half to an unresolved V gene and leave the rest unexplained. Clonal size and the V and J genes are those of that table, whereas D and trimming came from the DNA. In all, the sample holds around 110,000 clones, and roughly 85% of those were seen once. The ten biggest clones cover about 4.5% of the sample.

Collaborating institutions collected whole blood in K2EDTA tubes following their own protocols. For TCRbeta analysis, collaborator samples were shipped as frozen whole blood, as isolated PBMCs, or as DNA extracted from either sample type. The TCR originated in a man aged 35-49 years with acute or convalescent COVID-19. The chain was built from TRBV5-4 and TRBJ1-4; 9 bases in the middle match TRBD1. The sequenced material came from peripheral blood. The CDR3 is CASSSQGAYEKLFF. The nucleotides read TGTGCCAGCAGCTCACAGGGGGCGTATGAAAAACTGTTTTTT.